The rows below give T cell receptor beta chains drawn from one sample of a study of shared clonotypes between healthy human individuals. The assay was immunoSEQ multiplex PCR, and TCRdb's table has in-frame clones only and misses some. The sample yields 2 million or so clones, roughly 95% seen once. Sample: naive CD8+ T cells sorted from blood. All receptors come from a man aged 18 to 30 in good health. Each CDR3 is given with its conserved first and last residue. The order of the fields is J gene, V gene, CDR3 protein.

J: TRBJ1-4; V: TRBV5-1; CDR3: CASSSGGINEKLFF
J: TRBJ2-1; V: TRBV28; CDR3: CASSPIGGRRDHDNEQFF
J: TRBJ1-2; V: TRBV29-1; CDR3: CSVEGEEAGYGYTF
J: TRBJ2-1; V: TRBV4-1; CDR3: CASSPPLGGPDDNEQFF
J: TRBJ1-2; V: TRBV29-1; CDR3: CSVEEREPPGGYGYTF
J: TRBJ1-5; V: TRBV4-1; CDR3: CASSQDRTGGQPQHF
J: TRBJ2-5; V: TRBV1; CDR3: CTSSQDNPRTGGQETQYF
J: TRBJ2-7; V: TRBV15; CDR3: CATSIARTYEQYF
J: TRBJ1-2; V: TRBV19; CDR3: CASSIDAANYGYTF
J: TRBJ1-1; V: TRBV13; CDR3: CASSPTGGAGTFEAFF
J: TRBJ1-4; V: TRBV4-1; CDR3: CASSQEVEGAGEKLFF
J: TRBJ1-6; V: TRBV6-1; CDR3: CASSARDAGVYSYNSPLHF